These T cell receptor beta chains were read from a single sample in a study of cytomegalovirus exposure and HLA in healthy donors. Using immunoSEQ multiplex PCR, the repertoire was profiled, and TCRdb retains in-frame clones only, with some absent. This sample has 85,000 to 95,000 clones; approximately 96% occur once, and the top ten carry 0.78%. The source material was PBMCs. The receptors were sampled from a man between 18 and 35 years old in good health and CMV-seronegative. The CDR3 runs from the conserved cysteine through the conserved F or W. Fields, in order: CDR3 length, D gene, V gene, J gene, CDR3 protein, CDR3 DNA. A D gene is named only where the DNA matches it firmly.

15	.	TRBV7-6	TRBJ2-7	CASSPAAPRIDEQYF	TGTGCCAGCAGCCCAGCGGCTCCAAGGATCGACGAGCAGTACTTC
16	TRBD2	TRBV11-3	TRBJ2-1	CASSLTWGLMYNEQFF	TGTGCCAGCAGCTTAACCTGGGGACTAATGTACAATGAGCAGTTCTTC
15	.	TRBV2	TRBJ1-1	CASGVGAGMNTEAFF	TGTGCCAGCGGGGTAGGGGCTGGAATGAACACTGAAGCTTTCTTT
15	TRBD2	TRBV13	TRBJ2-1	CASSPLTGGYNEQFF	TGTGCCAGCAGCCCTTTGACGGGAGGGTACAATGAGCAGTTCTTC
14	.	TRBV5-1	TRBJ1-1	CASSSGRENTEAFF	TGCGCCAGCAGCTCCGGACGGGAGAACACTGAAGCTTTCTTT
15	.	TRBV13	TRBJ2-3	CASSLAREWTDTQYF	TGTGCCAGCAGCTTAGCACGGGAGTGGACAGATACGCAGTATTTT
15	TRBD2	TRBV29-1	TRBJ2-5	CSVDGGEGLTETQYF	TGCAGCGTTGATGGAGGGGAGGGCTTAACGGAGACCCAGTACTTC
15	.	TRBV4-1	TRBJ2-3	CASSQVLSGTDTQYF	TGCGCCAGCAGCCAAGTGTTATCGGGCACAGATACGCAGTATTTT
14	TRBD1	TRBV4-1	TRBJ1-1	CASSRPDRGPEAFF	TGCGCCAGCAGCCGACCAGACAGGGGCCCTGAAGCTTTCTTT
13	TRBD1	TRBV10-3	TRBJ1-1	CAISVGQGEGAFF	TGTGCCATCAGTGTGGGGCAGGGGGAAGGGGCTTTCTTT
17	.	TRBV5-4	TRBJ2-2	CASSLPKQASGTGELFF	TGTGCCAGCAGCTTACCCAAACAAGCTTCGGGCACCGGGGAGCTGTTTTTT